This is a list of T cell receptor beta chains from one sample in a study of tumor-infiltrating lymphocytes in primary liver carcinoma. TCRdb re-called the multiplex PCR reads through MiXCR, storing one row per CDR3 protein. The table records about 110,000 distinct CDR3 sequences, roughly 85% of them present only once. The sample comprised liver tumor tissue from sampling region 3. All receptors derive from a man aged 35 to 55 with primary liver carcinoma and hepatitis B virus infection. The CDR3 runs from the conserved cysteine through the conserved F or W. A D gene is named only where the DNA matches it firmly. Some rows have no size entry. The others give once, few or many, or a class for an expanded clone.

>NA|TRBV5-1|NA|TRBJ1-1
CASNLKEGRGTETFF
TGCGCCAGCAACTTGAAGGAGGGTAGGGGGACTGAAACTTTCTTT
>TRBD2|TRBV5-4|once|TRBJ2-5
CASCLAGSGETQYF
TGTGCCAGCTGCTTAGCGGGATCCGGGGAGACCCAGTACTTC
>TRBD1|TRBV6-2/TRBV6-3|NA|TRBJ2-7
CVGSLRDRTHEQYF
TGTGTCGGCAGCCTCCGGGACAGGACCCATGAGCAGTACTTC
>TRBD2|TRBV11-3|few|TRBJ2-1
CASSLGRGEWGVDEQFF
TGTGCCAGCAGCTTAGGTCGGGGGGAGTGGGGTGTCGATGAGCAGTTCTTC
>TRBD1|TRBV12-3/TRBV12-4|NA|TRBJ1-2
CVSTFGQGLDYGYTF
TGTGTCAGCACTTTCGGACAGGGGCTCGACTATGGCTACACCTTC
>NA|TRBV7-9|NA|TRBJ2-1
CARAPVGLVGYNEQFF
TGTGCCAGGGCTCCCGTGGGCCTAGTGGGTTACAATGAGCAGTTCTTC
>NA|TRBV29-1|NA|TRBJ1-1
CSVLPGWGINTEAFF
TGCAGCGTTCTTCCGGGGTGGGGGATCAATACTGAAGCTTTCTTT
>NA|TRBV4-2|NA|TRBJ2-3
CASSLTCIGTDTQYF
TGTGCCAGCAGCCTGACTTGTATAGGCACAGATACGCAGTATTTT
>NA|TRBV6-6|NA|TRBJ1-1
CASSIRGTTETFF
TGTGCCAGCAGCATAAGGGGGACTACTGAAACTTTCTTT
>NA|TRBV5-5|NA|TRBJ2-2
CACSPARGAPGELFF
TGTGCCTGCAGCCCGGCGAGGGGAGCACCCGGGGAGCTGTTTTTT
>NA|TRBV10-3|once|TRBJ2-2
CAISPGRNLGTGGLVF
TGTGCCATCAGTCCGGGACGTAACTTAGGCACCGGGGGGCTGGTTTTT
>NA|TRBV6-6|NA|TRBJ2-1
CASSYEPADNEQFF
TGTGCCAGCAGTTACGAGCCGGCAGACAATGAACAGTTCTTC